The 9 T cell receptor beta chains given below trace back to one sample, sequenced in a study of blood T cell repertoires in COVID-19. This table comes from immunoSEQ multiplex PCR, and its TCRdb copy is limited to in-frame clones, with some not included. This sample has about 200,000 clones, with around 79% found just once. The sequenced material came from peripheral blood. These receptors originate from a middle-aged woman with COVID-19, enrolled during active disease.

The chain carries TRBV18 and TRBJ2-1; 7 bases are shared with TRBD1. This CDR3 has 14 residues. Germline CDR1 reads KGHSH; CDR2 reads LQKENI. J was trimmed by 6 bases and V by 5 bases; bases with no gene match: 7. The CDR3 reads CASSIDRARNEQFF. The CDR3 bases are TGTGCCAGCTCAATCGACAGGGCCCGCAATGAGCAGTTCTTC.

The rearrangement uses TRBV5-1 and TRBJ2-2; D unresolved. Germline V gene lookup returns CDR1 SGHRS and CDR2 YFSETQ. The V and J ends lost 0 bases and 5 bases respectively, with 5 bases between them. The CDR3 spans 13 residues. CDR3 loop: CASSLVRTGELFF. The CDR3 region has the DNA TGCGCCAGCAGCTTGGTGAGGACCGGGGAGCTGTTTTTT.

To note about this clone: Additional DNA sequences in this sample encode the identical CDR3. Written as DNA, the CDR3 is TGCGCCAGCAGCTTGACGGGGGGCGATGGCTACACCTTC. Amino acids: CASSLTGGDGYTF. The rearrangement links TRBV5-1 to TRBJ1-2; weak D call: TRBD1 (6 bases). The CDR3 sequence is 13 residues long. Germline V lookup: CDR1 SGHRS, CDR2 YFSETQ. Trimming removed 1 base at V and 6 bases at J, with 10 bases between.

Turning to this clone: Other DNA sequences within the sample encode an identical CDR3. The chain uses TRBV3-1 (or the pseudogene TRBV3-2) and TRBJ1-2; maybe TRBD1 (5 bases). Trimming took off 0 bases at V and 5 bases at J, with 10 bases between the two ends. There are 14 residues in the CDR3. Germline CDR1 LGHDT, CDR2 YNNKEL (reference sequence). CDR3 loop: CASSQDGGEYGYTF. The CDR3 nucleotides read TGTGCCAGCAGCCAAGATGGGGGGGAGTATGGCTACACCTTC.

This clone has just a few counts. The genes are TRBV7-9 and TRBJ1-1; 10 bases map to TRBD1. Germline lookup yields CDR1 SEHNR and CDR2 FQNEAQ (reference sequence). V dropped 5 bases and J dropped 2; count of bases not matched to a gene: 8. This CDR3 is 16 amino acids long. In nucleotides, the CDR3 is TGTGCCAGCAGCGCTTGGCTGACAGGGGGCAACACTGAAGCTTTCTTT. This gives the protein CASSAWLTGGNTEAFF.

The V and J genes are TRBV6-5 and TRBJ1-1, with D possibly TRBD1 on 6 matching bases. Germline V gene lookup returns CDR1 MNHEY and CDR2 SVGAGI. V was clipped by 6 bases and J by 3 bases, with 14 bases between them. This CDR3 has 14 residues. The CDR3 region has the DNA TGTGCCAGCAGATCATCAGGGGAATACACTGAAGCTTTCTTT. Translation: CASRSSGEYTEAFF.

The V call is TRBV19, the J call TRBJ2-7, with 8 positions matching TRBD2. V trimming: 5 bases; J trimming: 0 bases; junction bases outside the gene matches: 6. The CDR3 runs to 15 residues. The germline V gene encodes CDR1 LNHDA and CDR2 SQIVND (reference sequence). This CDR3 reads CASSPGLGSSYEQYF. In DNA form, the CDR3 reads TGTGCCAGTAGTCCGGGACTAGGGAGCTCCTACGAGCAGTACTTC.

This clone appeared a few times. V usage is TRBV24-1 and J usage is TRBJ2-2, with TRBD2 matching 7 bases. The J segment lost 0 bases and the V segment lost 4 bases, leaving 7 bases of the junction unmatched. This CDR3 is 17 amino acids long. The germline CDR1 and CDR2 sequences are KGHDR and SFDVKD. The CDR3 DNA follows: TGTGCCACCAGTGACCCCCCCGGGGGGACGAACACCGGGGAGCTGTTTTTT. Residues: CATSDPPGGTNTGELFF.

The chain couples TRBV6-5 to TRBJ2-7; 10 nucleotides align to TRBD2. The junction had 5 bases not matched to a gene; V was cut back by 3 bases and J by 6 bases. This CDR3 is 14 amino acids long. The V gene's germline CDR1 is MNHEY and CDR2 SVGAGI. Here the CDR3 DNA reads TGTGCCAGCAGTTATCAGCGGGGGGGAGTCGAGCAGTACTTC. Encoded protein: CASSYQRGGVEQYF.